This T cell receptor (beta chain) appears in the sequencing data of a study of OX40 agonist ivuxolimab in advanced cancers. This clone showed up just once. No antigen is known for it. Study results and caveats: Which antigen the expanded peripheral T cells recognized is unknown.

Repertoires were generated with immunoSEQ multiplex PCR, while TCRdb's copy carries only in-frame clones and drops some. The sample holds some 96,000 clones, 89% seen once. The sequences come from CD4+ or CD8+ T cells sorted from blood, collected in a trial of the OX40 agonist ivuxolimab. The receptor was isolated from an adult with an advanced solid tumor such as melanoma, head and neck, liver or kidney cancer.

The CDR3 region has the DNA TGTGCCAGCAGTTTAAACCCAACAGGGTTCGGGGAAAAACTGTTTTTT. Its translation is CASSLNPTGFGEKLFF. The V and J genes are TRBV28 and TRBJ1-4; D may be TRBD1 (6 bases). The length of the CDR3 is 16 residues. The germline CDR1 and CDR2 sequences are MDHEN and SYDVKM. The V and J ends lost 2 bases and 8 bases respectively, with 18 bases between them.